This T cell receptor (beta chain) was sequenced during a study of regulatory dendritic cells for organ transplantation. Study observations and caveats: Among resting subsets, memory CD8+ cells contained the most alloreactive clonotypes.

Note on this clone: Its antigen is still unknown.

Profiled with immunoSEQ multiplex PCR; TCRdb holds only in-frame clones, not every one. Counted here are 25,000 to 30,000 clones, approximately 82% occurring once; the ten biggest clones make up roughly 0.1%. The material sequenced was naive CD4+ T cells from blood. Noted subset: CD45RA+ naive T cells. This TCR was recovered from a human donor in good health.

The chain's CDR3 is CASSRTPGTGDSPLHF. CDR3 DNA sequence: TGTGCCAGCAGTCGCACTCCCGGGACAGGGGATTCACCCCTCCACTTT. This chain links TRBV27 with TRBJ1-6; 10 bases align to TRBD1. The junction had 9 bases not matched to a gene; V was cut back by 5 bases and J by 8 bases. The CDR3 is 16 amino acids. Per the germline V gene, CDR1 is MNHEY and CDR2 is SMNVEV (reference sequence).